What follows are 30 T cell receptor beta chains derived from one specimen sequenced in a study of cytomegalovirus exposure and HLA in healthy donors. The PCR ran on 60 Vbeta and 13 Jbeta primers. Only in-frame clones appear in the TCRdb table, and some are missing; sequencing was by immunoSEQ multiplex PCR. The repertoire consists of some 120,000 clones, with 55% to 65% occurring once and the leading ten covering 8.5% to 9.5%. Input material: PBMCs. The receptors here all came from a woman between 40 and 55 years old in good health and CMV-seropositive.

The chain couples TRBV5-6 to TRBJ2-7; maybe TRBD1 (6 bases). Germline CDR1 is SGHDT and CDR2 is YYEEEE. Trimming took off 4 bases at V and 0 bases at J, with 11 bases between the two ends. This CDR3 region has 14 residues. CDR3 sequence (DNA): TGTGCCAGCAGCCCCCGGACAGACTCCTACGAGCAGTACTTC. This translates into CASSPRTDSYEQYF.

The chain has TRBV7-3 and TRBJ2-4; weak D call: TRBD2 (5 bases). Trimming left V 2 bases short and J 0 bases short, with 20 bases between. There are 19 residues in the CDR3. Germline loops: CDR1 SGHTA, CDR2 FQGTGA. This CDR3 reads CASSLGDLWERLAKNIQYF. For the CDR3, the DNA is TGTGCCAGCAGCTTAGGTGATCTGTGGGAGCGGCTAGCCAAAAACATTCAGTACTTC. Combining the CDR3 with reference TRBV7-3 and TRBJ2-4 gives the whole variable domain GAGVSQTPSNKVTEKGKYVELRCDPISGHTALYWYRQSLGQGPEFLIYFQGTGAADDSGLPNDRFFAVRPEGSVSTLKIQRTERGDSAVYLCASSLGDLWERLAKNIQYFGAGTRLSVL.

CDR3 nucleotide sequence: TGTGCCAGCAGCTTGGCTACCGGGACTAGTAACTACGAGCAGTACTTC. Translating it yields CASSLATGTSNYEQYF. The gene calls are TRBV7-8 and TRBJ2-7; 8 positions match TRBD2. V trimming: 3 bases; J trimming: 3 bases; junction bases outside the gene matches: 10. The CDR3 length is 16 residues. Germline assignment: CDR1 SGHVS and CDR2 FQNEAQ.

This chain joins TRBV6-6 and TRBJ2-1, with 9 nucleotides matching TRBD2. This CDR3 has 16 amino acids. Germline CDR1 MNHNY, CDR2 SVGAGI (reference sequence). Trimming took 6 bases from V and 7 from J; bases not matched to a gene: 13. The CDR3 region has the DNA TGTGCCAGCAGCGCCCAGGTGGCTAGCGGGAAAAATGAGCAGTTCTTC. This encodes CASSAQVASGKNEQFF.

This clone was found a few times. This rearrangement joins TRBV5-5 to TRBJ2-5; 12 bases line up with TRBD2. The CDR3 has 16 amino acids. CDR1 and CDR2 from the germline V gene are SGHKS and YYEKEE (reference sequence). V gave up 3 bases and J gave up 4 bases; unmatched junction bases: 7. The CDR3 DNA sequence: TGTGCCAGCAGCTCCGGACTAGCGGGGCCCGCAGAGACCCAGTACTTC. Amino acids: CASSSGLAGPAETQYF.

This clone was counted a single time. CDR3 amino acids: CSARDSSTNEKLFF. CDR3 nucleotide sequence: TGCAGCGCCCGGGACAGCTCAACTAATGAAAAACTGTTTTTT. The V gene is TRBV29-1, the J gene TRBJ1-4, with TRBD1 identical over 7 bases. V lost 7 bases and J lost 0; bases outside the gene matches: 5. The CDR3 runs 14 residues. Germline V gene data show CDR1 as SQVTM and CDR2 as ANQGSEA.

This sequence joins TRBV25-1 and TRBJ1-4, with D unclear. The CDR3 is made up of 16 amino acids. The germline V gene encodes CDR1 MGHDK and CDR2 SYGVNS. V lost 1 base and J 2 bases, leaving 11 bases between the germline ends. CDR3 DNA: TGTGCCAGCAGTGAATTCCGGGGTTCCACTAATGAAAAACTGTTTTTT. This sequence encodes CASSEFRGSTNEKLFF.

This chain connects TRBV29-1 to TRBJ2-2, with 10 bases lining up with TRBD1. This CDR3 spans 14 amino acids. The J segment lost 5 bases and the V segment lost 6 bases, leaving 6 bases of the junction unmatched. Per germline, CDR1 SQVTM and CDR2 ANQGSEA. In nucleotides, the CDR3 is TGCAGCGTGGAGACAGGGGGCGAAACCGGGGAGCTGTTTTTT. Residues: CSVETGGETGELFF.

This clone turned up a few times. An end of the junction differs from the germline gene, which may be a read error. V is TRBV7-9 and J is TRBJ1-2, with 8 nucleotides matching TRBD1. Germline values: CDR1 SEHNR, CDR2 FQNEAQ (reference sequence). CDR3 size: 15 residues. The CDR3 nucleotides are TGTTCCAGCACCATCCCGGACAGGGCCAACTATGGCTACACCTTC. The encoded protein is CSSTIPDRANYGYTF.

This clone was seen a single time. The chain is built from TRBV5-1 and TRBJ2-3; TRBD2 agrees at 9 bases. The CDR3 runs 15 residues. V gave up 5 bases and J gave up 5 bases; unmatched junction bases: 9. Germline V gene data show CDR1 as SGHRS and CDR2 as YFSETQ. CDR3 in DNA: TGCGCCAGCAGTACCGGGACTAGCAGTGAAGATACGCAGTATTTT. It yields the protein CASSTGTSSEDTQYF. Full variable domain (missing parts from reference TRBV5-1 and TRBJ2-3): KAGVTQTPRYLIKTRGQQVTLSCSPISGHRSVSWYQQTPGQGLQFLFEYFSETQRNKGNFPGRFSGRQFSNSRSEMNVSTLELGDSALYLCASSTGTSSEDTQYFGPGTRLTVL.

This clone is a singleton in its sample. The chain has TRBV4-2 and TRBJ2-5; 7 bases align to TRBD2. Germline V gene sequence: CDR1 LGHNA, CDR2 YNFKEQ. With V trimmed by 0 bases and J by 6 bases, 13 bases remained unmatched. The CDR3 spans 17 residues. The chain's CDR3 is CASSQETSLGTGKTQYF. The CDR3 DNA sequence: TGTGCCAGCAGCCAAGAGACTAGCTTGGGGACGGGTAAGACCCAGTACTTC.

The CDR3 DNA reads TGTGCCAGCAGGTTAACAGGGGGCGCTTCTGGCTACACCTTC. Amino acid sequence: CASRLTGGASGYTF. The chain links TRBV27 to TRBJ1-2; TRBD1 matches 9 bases. Looked up from germline, CDR1 is MNHEY and CDR2 is SMNVEV (reference sequence). This CDR3 comprises 14 residues. The J segment lost 7 bases and the V segment lost 6 bases, leaving 9 bases of the junction unmatched.

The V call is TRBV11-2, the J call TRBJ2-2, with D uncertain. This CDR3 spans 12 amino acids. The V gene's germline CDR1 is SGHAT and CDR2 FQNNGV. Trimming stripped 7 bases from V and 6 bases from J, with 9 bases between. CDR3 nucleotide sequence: TGTGCCAGCATCCATACTGCCGGGGAGCTGTTTTTT. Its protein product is CASIHTAGELFF.

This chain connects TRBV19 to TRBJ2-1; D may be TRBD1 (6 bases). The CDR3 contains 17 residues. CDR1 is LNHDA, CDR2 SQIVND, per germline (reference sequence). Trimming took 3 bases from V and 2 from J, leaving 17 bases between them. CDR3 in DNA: TGTGCCAGTAGTATCAATAGAGGGGGTTCGGCCTACAATGAGCAGTTCTTC. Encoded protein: CASSINRGGSAYNEQFF.

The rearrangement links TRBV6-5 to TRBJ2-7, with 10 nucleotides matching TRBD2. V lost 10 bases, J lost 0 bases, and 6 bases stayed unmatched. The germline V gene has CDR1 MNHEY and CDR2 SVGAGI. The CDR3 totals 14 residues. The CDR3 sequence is CANRVAGGSYEQYF. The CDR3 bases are TGTGCCAATAGGGTAGCGGGAGGCTCCTACGAGCAGTACTTC.

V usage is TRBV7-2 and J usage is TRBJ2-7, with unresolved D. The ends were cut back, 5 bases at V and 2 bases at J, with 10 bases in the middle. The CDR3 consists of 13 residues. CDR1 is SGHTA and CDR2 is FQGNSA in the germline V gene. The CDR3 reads CASSPLAPYEQYF. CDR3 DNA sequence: TGTGCCAGCAGCCCCCTGGCCCCCTACGAGCAGTACTTC.

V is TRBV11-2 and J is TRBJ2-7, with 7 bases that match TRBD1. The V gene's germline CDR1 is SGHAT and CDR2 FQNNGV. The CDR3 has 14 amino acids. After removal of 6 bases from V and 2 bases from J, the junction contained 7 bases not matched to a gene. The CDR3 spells CASSPSGQPYEQYF. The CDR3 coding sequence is TGTGCCAGCAGTCCTTCGGGACAGCCCTACGAGCAGTACTTC.

CDR3 residues: CASSPQLGGEGDTQYF. The CDR3, as DNA: TGTGCCAGTAGTCCCCAGTTGGGCGGGGAGGGGGATACGCAGTATTTT. The rearrangement joins TRBV19 to TRBJ2-3; 7 nucleotides line up with TRBD2. V shed 5 bases, J shed 6 bases, and the junction held 14 bases outside the gene matches. CDR1 is LNHDA, CDR2 SQIVND, per germline (reference sequence). The CDR3 sequence is 16 residues long. The entire variable domain, with the rest obtained from reference TRBV19 and TRBJ2-3, is as follows: DGGITQSPKYLFRKEGQNVTLSCEQNLNHDAMYWYRQDPGQGLRLIYYSQIVNDFQKGDIAEGYSVSREKKESFPLTVTSAQKNPTAFYLCASSPQLGGEGDTQYFGPGTRLTVL.

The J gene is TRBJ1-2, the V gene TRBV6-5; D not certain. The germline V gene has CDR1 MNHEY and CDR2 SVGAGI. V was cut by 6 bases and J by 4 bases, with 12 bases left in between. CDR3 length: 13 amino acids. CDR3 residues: CASRATVLYGYTF. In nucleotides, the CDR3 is TGTGCCAGCAGAGCGACGGTTCTCTATGGCTACACCTTC.

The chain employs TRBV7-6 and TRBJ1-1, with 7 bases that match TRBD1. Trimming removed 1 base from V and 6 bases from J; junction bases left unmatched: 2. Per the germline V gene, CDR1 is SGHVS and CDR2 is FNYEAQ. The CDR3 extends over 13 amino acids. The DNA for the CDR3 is TGTGCCAGCAGCTTAGGAGGGACAGCTGAAGCTTTCTTT. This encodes CASSLGGTAEAFF.

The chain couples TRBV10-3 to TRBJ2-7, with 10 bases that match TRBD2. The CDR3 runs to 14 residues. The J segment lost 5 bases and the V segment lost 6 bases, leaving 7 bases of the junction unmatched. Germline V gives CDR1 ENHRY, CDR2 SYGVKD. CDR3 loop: CAISPSGSSDEQYF. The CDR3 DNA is TGTGCCATCAGCCCTAGCGGGAGTTCCGACGAGCAGTACTTC.

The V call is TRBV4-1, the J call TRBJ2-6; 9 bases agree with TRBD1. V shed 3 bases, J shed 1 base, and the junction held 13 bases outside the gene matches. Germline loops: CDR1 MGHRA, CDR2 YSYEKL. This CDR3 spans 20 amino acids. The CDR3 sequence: CASSQSNTGTGSSGANVLTF. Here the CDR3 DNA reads TGCGCCAGCAGCCAGTCTAATACCGGGACAGGGTCTTCTGGGGCCAACGTCCTGACTTTC.

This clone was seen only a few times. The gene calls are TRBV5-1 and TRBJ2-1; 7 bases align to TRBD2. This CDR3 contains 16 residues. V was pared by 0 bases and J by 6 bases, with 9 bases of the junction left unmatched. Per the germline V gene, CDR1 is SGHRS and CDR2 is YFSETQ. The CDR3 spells CASSLETLAIFNEQFF. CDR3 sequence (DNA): TGCGCCAGCAGCTTGGAAACACTAGCGATTTTCAATGAGCAGTTCTTC.

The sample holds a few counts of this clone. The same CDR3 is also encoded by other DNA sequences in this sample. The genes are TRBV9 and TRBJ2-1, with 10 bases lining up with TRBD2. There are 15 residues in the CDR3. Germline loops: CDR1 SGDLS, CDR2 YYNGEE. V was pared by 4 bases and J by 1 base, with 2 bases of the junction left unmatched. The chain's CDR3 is CASSLSGGSYNEQFF. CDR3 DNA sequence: TGTGCCAGCAGCCTTAGCGGGGGGTCCTACAATGAGCAGTTCTTC.

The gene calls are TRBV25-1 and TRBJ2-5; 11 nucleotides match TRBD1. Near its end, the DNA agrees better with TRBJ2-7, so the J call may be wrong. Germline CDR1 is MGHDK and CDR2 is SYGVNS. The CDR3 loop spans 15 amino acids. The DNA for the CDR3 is TGTGCCAGCAGTGGGGGGGGACAGGGGGCCTACGAGCAGTACTTC. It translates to CASSGGGQGAYEQYF.

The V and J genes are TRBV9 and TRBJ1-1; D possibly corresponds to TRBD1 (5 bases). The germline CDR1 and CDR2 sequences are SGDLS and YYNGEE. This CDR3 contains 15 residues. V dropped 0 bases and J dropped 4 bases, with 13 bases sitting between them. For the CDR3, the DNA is TGTGCCAGCAGCGTAGATTGGGGGGACGGCACTGAAGCTTTCTTT. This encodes CASSVDWGDGTEAFF.

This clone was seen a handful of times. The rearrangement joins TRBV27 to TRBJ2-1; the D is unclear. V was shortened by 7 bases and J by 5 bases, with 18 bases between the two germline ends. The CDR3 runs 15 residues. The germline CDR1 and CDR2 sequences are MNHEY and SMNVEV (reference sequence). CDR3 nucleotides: TGTGCCAGCACCCTAGGTCCGGTTTCCAACAATGAGCAGTTCTTC. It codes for CASTLGPVSNNEQFF.

The CDR3 DNA reads TGTGCCAGCAGTGAGGACAGCTATAGCAATCAGCCCCAGCATTTT. The encoded protein is CASSEDSYSNQPQHF. This sequence joins TRBV28 and TRBJ1-5; D might be TRBD1 (6 bases). The CDR3 sequence is 15 residues long. Germline V gives CDR1 MDHEN, CDR2 SYDVKM. Trimming removed 5 bases at V and 0 bases at J, with 11 bases between.

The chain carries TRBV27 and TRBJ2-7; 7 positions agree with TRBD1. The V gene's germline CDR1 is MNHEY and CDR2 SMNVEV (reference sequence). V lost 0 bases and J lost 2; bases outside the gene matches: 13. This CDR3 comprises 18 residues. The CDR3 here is CASSLSPYQGEGAYEQYF. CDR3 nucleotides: TGTGCCAGCAGTTTATCTCCCTATCAGGGGGAAGGGGCCTACGAGCAGTACTTC.

The chain's CDR3 is CASSPSGAGELFF. The DNA of the CDR3 is TGTGCCAGCAGCCCTAGCGGGGCCGGGGAGCTGTTTTTT. The chain employs TRBV7-8 and TRBJ2-2; TRBD2 aligns across 9 bases. Germline values: CDR1 SGHVS, CDR2 FQNEAQ. This CDR3 has 13 residues. The junction had 1 base not matched to a gene; V was cut back by 5 bases and J by 6 bases.